Each of the 5 T cell receptor beta chains below was sequenced from the same sample in a study of cytomegalovirus exposure and HLA in healthy donors. PCR amplification relied on 60 Vbeta primers (plus 13 Jbeta primers). Profiled with immunoSEQ multiplex PCR; TCRdb holds only in-frame clones, not every one. The sample carries 95,000 to 150,000 clones, about 84% recorded once. Specimen: PBMCs. The receptor source for this set is a man aged 18 to 29 in good health and CMV-seropositive.

The chain links TRBV5-6 to TRBJ2-7, with 8 bases identical to TRBD2. CDR3 length: 16 residues. Trimming removed 4 bases from V and 0 bases from J; junction bases left unmatched: 9. CDR1 and CDR2 from the germline V gene are SGHDT and YYEEEE. The chain's CDR3 is CASSRVGREDSYEQYF. The CDR3 coding sequence is TGTGCCAGCAGCCGGGTGGGGCGGGAGGACTCCTACGAGCAGTACTTC.

This clone was detected once. The chain recombines TRBV7-9 with TRBJ1-1; D may be TRBD1 (6 bases). V lost 5 bases, J lost 4 bases, and 11 bases lay in between. CDR1 SEHNR and CDR2 FQNEAQ come from the germline V gene (reference sequence). This CDR3 comprises 13 residues. CDR3 sequence reads: CASSRTAGTEAFF. CDR3 DNA sequence: TGTGCCAGCAGCCGGACAGCTGGCACTGAAGCTTTCTTT.

The chain carries TRBV5-1 and TRBJ2-7; TRBD1 aligns across 7 bases. The CDR3 has 16 amino acids. V shed 4 bases and J 9 bases; nucleotides not matched to a gene: 19. Looked up from germline, CDR1 is SGHRS and CDR2 is YFSETQ. This chain's CDR3 is CASSSGQRTGSGLQYF. CDR3 coding DNA: TGCGCCAGCAGCAGCGGCCAACGGACAGGCTCGGGTCTGCAGTACTTC.

This sequence joins TRBV19 and TRBJ1-2; tentatively, D is TRBD1 (6 bases). In germline, CDR1 is LNHDA, CDR2 SQIVND (reference sequence). The CDR3 extends over 13 amino acids. V gave up 5 bases and J gave up 4 bases, with 11 bases separating them. CDR3 loop: CASSPGQPYGYTF. The DNA for the CDR3 is TGTGCCAGTAGTCCAGGACAGCCCTATGGCTACACCTTC.

The chain couples TRBV4-3 to TRBJ1-5, with D perhaps matching TRBD1 (5 bases). Germline V lookup: CDR1 LGHNA, CDR2 YSLEER. The CDR3 runs to 18 residues. V was shortened by 0 bases and J by 0 bases, with 15 bases between the two germline ends. The CDR3 reads CASSQDHRQPYSNQPQHF. The CDR3 DNA reads TGCGCCAGCAGCCAAGATCATAGACAGCCTTATAGCAATCAGCCCCAGCATTTT.